This T cell receptor beta chain originates from a study of blood T cell repertoires in COVID-19. About the research overall: COVID-19 samples from acute and convalescent phases originated in the United States, Italy and Spain. From T cells, B-cell-depleted T cells, or PBMCs came the material, which was cDNA or gDNA.

This clone was seen only once. Per the germline V gene, CDR1 is SGHTA and CDR2 is FQGTGA. The V gene lost 4 bases and the J gene lost 4 bases, with 12 bases spanning the gap. The CDR3 contains 14 residues. In the authors' workflow: Quantification of nucleated cells was approximated via reference gene primer amplification. The protocol was immunoSEQ multiplex PCR, while the TCRdb copy is restricted to in-frame clones and leaves out a portion. V and J calls and clone size are those listed in that table; D and trimming were worked out from the DNA. The data show tens of thousands of clones, roughly 87% seen once.

This chain connects TRBV7-3 to TRBJ2-3, with a tentative D call TRBD2 (5 bases). The source material was peripheral blood. The receptor was isolated from a woman aged 50 to 60 with active or convalescent COVID-19. The CDR3 DNA is TGTGCCAGCAGCTCCCCCGGAGGACCAGATACGCAGTATTTT. It codes for CASSSPGGPDTQYF.